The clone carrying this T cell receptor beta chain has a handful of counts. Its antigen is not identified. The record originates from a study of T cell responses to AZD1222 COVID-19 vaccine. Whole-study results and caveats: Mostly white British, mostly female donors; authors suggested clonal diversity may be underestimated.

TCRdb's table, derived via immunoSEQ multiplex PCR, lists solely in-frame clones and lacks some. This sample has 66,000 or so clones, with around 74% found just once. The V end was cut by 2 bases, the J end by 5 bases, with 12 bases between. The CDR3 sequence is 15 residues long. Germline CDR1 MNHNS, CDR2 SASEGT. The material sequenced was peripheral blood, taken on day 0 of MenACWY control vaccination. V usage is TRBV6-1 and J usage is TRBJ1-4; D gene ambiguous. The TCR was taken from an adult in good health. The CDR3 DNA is TGTGCCAGCAGTGAAAGCTTCCCGGTCAATGAAAAACTGTTTTTT. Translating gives CASSESFPVNEKLFF.